This T cell receptor beta chain was obtained from a study of cytomegalovirus exposure and HLA in healthy donors. Overall study findings and caveats: Links to common viral pathogens appeared, in a later analysis, for several of the most significant clusters. Accurate predictions that matched the HLA-A and HLA-B alleles of most subjects were reportedly made from TCR beta sequences.

13 Jbeta primers and 60 Vbeta primers were used for the PCR. Here immunoSEQ multiplex PCR was the method, and the copy in TCRdb shows in-frame clones only, minus some. The data show 95,000 to 150,000 clones, with 80% seen just once and 8.9% held by the top ten. In the case of this clone: Its antigen is unknown.

Deletions cut 0 bases from V and 4 bases from J, with 12 bases between. Per the germline V gene, CDR1 is LNHDA and CDR2 is SQIVND (reference sequence). The CDR3 loop spans 15 amino acids. The receptor's source is a man aged 30-40 years in good health and CMV-seropositive. Sequencing was done on a sample of PBMCs. V usage is TRBV19 and J usage is TRBJ1-1, with D perhaps matching TRBD1 (6 bases). The CDR3, as DNA: TGTGCCAGTAGTATAGAAGGGACACGTAGCACTGAAGCTTTCTTT. This encodes CASSIEGTRSTEAFF.